Detailed here is one T cell receptor (beta chain). Using immunoSEQ multiplex PCR, the repertoire was profiled, and TCRdb retains in-frame clones only, with some absent. The sample includes hundreds of thousands of clones, about 91% of them seen just once. The data belong to a study of blood T cell repertoires in COVID-19. Study information: Whether acute or convalescent, the COVID-19 samples came from the United States, Italy and Spain.

The germline V gene encodes CDR1 SGHAT and CDR2 FQNNGV. The CDR3 is made up of 15 amino acids. V shed 1 base and J 1 base; nucleotides not matched to a gene: 0. This receptor was taken from a woman aged 60 to 75 with acute or convalescent COVID-19. V and J are TRBV11-2 and TRBJ2-2; 7 bases match TRBD2. Sequenced input: peripheral blood. The CDR3 bases are TGTGCCAGCAGCTTAGGGACTAGGAACACCGGGGAGCTGTTTTTT. It yields the protein CASSLGTRNTGELFF.